These T cell receptor beta chains were read from a single sample in a study of T cells in Graves' hyperthyroidism and ophthalmopathy. MiXCR, applied by TCRdb to the multiplex PCR reads, yields one record per CDR3 protein. The sample has some 250,000 distinct CDR3 sequences, about 15% seen once. Sequencing input: blood. Receptor source: a woman aged 50 to 60 with Graves' hyperthyroidism that later progressed to Graves' ophthalmopathy. Each CDR3 is given with its conserved first and last residue. The D gene is left open where the match is weak. Clone size is given for some rows only: seen once, a few or many times, or a class if the clone is expanded.

cdr3_length,v_call,clone_size,d_call,j_call,cdr3_aa,cdr3_nt
18,TRBV15,many,NA,TRBJ2-7,CATSRDRGGTPSSYEQYF,TGTGCCACCAGCAGAGATAGGGGAGGGACACCGAGCTCCTACGAGCAGTACTTC
15,TRBV7-7,NA,NA,TRBJ1-4,CASSLIKQANEKLFF,TGTGCTAGCAGCTTAATTAAGCAGGCTAATGAAAAACTGTTTTTT
15,TRBV5-1,NA,TRBD2,TRBJ2-1,CASRLGASGYNEQFF,TGCGCCAGCCGCTTGGGAGCTAGCGGCTACAATGAGCAGTTCTTC
16,TRBV27,NA,NA,TRBJ2-3,CASSLSNPGRTDTQYF,TGTGCCAGCAGTTTATCGAATCCCGGACGAACAGATACGCAGTATTTT
13,TRBV15,NA,NA,TRBJ2-7,CATSTRSSYEQYF,TGTGCCACCAGTACCAGGAGCTCCTACGAGCAGTACTTC
13,TRBV19,many,NA,TRBJ1-1,CASSVWLNTEAFF,TGTGCCAGTAGTGTGTGGCTGAACACTGAAGCTTTCTTT
13,TRBV7-9,NA,TRBD1,TRBJ1-2,CASSSTGEGGYTF,TGTGCCAGCAGCTCAACAGGGGAAGGCGGCTACACCTTC
15,TRBV2,many,TRBD2,TRBJ2-7,CASSEGTSALYEQYF,TGTGCCAGCAGTGAGGGGACTAGCGCGTTATACGAGCAGTACTTC
14,TRBV2,many,NA,TRBJ2-6,CASSTDSGANVLTF,TGTGCCAGCAGTACAGACTCTGGGGCCAACGTCCTGACTTTC
13,TRBV28,many,NA,TRBJ2-1,CASSLRNRNEQFF,TGTGCCAGCAGTTTAAGAAATAGGAATGAGCAGTTCTTC
15,TRBV4-1,many,NA,TRBJ2-7,CASSQGLGVENEQYF,TGCGCCAGCAGCCAGGGACTGGGAGTAGAAAACGAGCAGTACTTC
14,TRBV30,many,NA,TRBJ1-1,CAWSPKLGIHEAFF,TGTGCCTGGTCCCCTAAGTTGGGCATCCATGAAGCTTTCTTT
16,TRBV5-1,few,TRBD1,TRBJ1-2,CASSPAGTGGPHGYTF,TGCGCCAGCAGCCCTGCCGGGACAGGGGGACCTCATGGCTACACCTTC
15,TRBV20-1,many,TRBD1,TRBJ2-1,CSARSGQERGGEQFF,TGCAGTGCTAGATCAGGACAGGAGAGGGGTGGTGAGCAGTTCTTC
11,TRBV28,few,NA,TRBJ1-5,CASSPHGPQHF,TGTGCCAGCAGCCCTCATGGGCCCCAGCATTTT
15,TRBV7-9,many,NA,TRBJ2-1,CASSLAGVGNNEQFF,TGTGCCAGCAGCTTAGCGGGAGTCGGGAACAATGAGCAGTTCTTC
15,TRBV27,many,TRBD1,TRBJ1-5,CASSPFGRGRQPQHF,TGTGCCAGCAGTCCCTTCGGCAGGGGGCGACAGCCCCAGCATTTT
14,TRBV10-3,NA,NA,TRBJ2-1,CAISESGGYNEQFF,TGTGCCATCAGTGAGTCTGGAGGGTACAATGAGCAGTTCTTC
15,TRBV5-1,many,TRBD1,TRBJ2-7,CASSLEGQMTYEQYF,TGCGCCAGCAGCTTGGAGGGACAGATGACCTACGAGCAGTACTTC
11,TRBV20-1,many,NA,TRBJ1-2,CSARGRVPYTF,TGCAGTGCTAGAGGCAGGGTACCCTACACCTTC
15,TRBV27,many,TRBD1,TRBJ1-5,CASRSGGLLLQPQHF,TGTGCCAGCAGATCAGGGGGGCTACTCCTACAGCCCCAGCATTTT
16,TRBV6-2/TRBV6-3,few,NA,TRBJ1-5,CASSYGALKSNQPQHF,TGTGCCAGCAGTTACGGAGCCCTAAAATCGAATCAGCCCCAGCATTTT
15,TRBV19,few,NA,TRBJ1-2,CASSILHLDNYGYTF,TGTGCCAGTAGTATCCTCCATTTAGATAACTATGGCTACACCTTC
14,TRBV5-1,NA,NA,TRBJ2-1,CASSLRAGTNEQFF,TGCGCCAGCAGCTTGCGGGCAGGAACAAATGAGCAGTTCTTC
13,TRBV7-2,many,NA,TRBJ2-5,CASSLVNWETQYF,TGTGCCAGCAGCTTAGTTAATTGGGAGACCCAGTACTTC
14,TRBV28,NA,TRBD1,TRBJ2-5,CASSPPGQGRIQYF,TGTGCCAGCAGTCCCCCGGGACAGGGGAGGATCCAGTACTTC
14,TRBV20-1,many,NA,TRBJ2-1,CSAPGLSSYNEQFF,TGCAGTGCCCCGGGACTTAGCTCCTACAATGAGCAGTTCTTC
16,TRBV20-1,many,TRBD2,TRBJ2-3,CSARDRPSGSTDTQYF,TGCAGTGCTAGAGATAGGCCTAGCGGGAGTACTGATACGCAGTATTTT
13,TRBV20-1,NA,TRBD1,TRBJ2-7,CSVPTGFDYEQYF,TGCAGTGTCCCGACAGGGTTTGACTACGAGCAGTACTTC
13,TRBV28,many,NA,TRBJ2-3,CAIQPPNADTQYF,TGTGCCATCCAGCCCCCCAATGCAGATACGCAGTATTTT
16,TRBV15,NA,NA,TRBJ1-2,CATSRVAGATTHGYTF,TGTGCCACCAGCAGAGTGGCAGGGGCAACCACGCATGGCTACACCTTC
18,TRBV19,NA,TRBD2,TRBJ2-1,CASSTLLRGRGGNNEQFF,TGTGCCAGTAGTACCCTCCTGCGGGGGAGGGGCGGAAACAATGAGCAGTTCTTC
16,TRBV4-1,few,TRBD1,TRBJ2-7,CASSQDRTGISYEQYF,TGCGCCAGCAGCCAAGACCGGACAGGAATCTCCTACGAGCAGTACTTC
14,TRBV10-1,few,TRBD1,TRBJ2-7,CASSSGTGAYEQYF,TGCGCCAGCAGTTCCGGGACAGGGGCCTACGAGCAGTACTTC
18,TRBV20-1,many,TRBD2,TRBJ2-1,CSARGGGLAGENNNEQFF,TGCAGTGCTAGAGGGGGGGGGCTAGCGGGAGAAAACAACAATGAGCAGTTCTTC
13,TRBV6-2/TRBV6-3,NA,NA,TRBJ2-1,CASSYLGLGEQFF,TGTGCCAGCAGTTACTTGGGGTTAGGCGAGCAGTTCTTC
11,TRBV2,many,NA,TRBJ1-1,CASRRETEAFF,TGTGCCAGCCGGAGGGAAACTGAAGCTTTCTTT
13,TRBV18,many,NA,TRBJ2-1,CASSPPHYNEQFF,TGTGCCAGCTCACCACCCCACTACAATGAGCAGTTCTTC
16,TRBV28,many,TRBD1,TRBJ1-1,CASSPRDRGWWAEAFF,TGTGCCAGCAGTCCCCGGGACAGGGGGTGGTGGGCTGAAGCTTTCTTT
11,TRBV20-1,many,NA,TRBJ1-1,CSAPFSPEAFF,TGCAGTGCTCCCTTTTCCCCTGAAGCTTTCTTT
17,TRBV9,many,TRBD1,TRBJ1-1,CASSVAGTGGSNTEAFF,TGTGCCAGCAGCGTAGCTGGGACAGGGGGTTCGAACACTGAAGCTTTCTTT
16,TRBV27,many,NA,TRBJ1-3,CASSPSGTSSGNTIYF,TGTGCCAGCAGTCCCTCGGGAACTAGCTCTGGAAACACCATATATTTT
14,TRBV27,many,TRBD1,TRBJ1-1,CASRQQGAGTEAFF,TGTGCCAGCAGGCAACAGGGGGCCGGCACTGAAGCTTTCTTT
14,TRBV5-1,many,NA,TRBJ2-5,CASSPAGRGETQYF,TGCGCCAGCTCTCCCGCGGGGCGTGGGGAGACCCAGTACTTC
16,TRBV5-1,few,TRBD2,TRBJ2-7,CASRGGGLADSYEQYF,TGCGCCAGCAGGGGGGGGGGACTAGCGGACTCCTACGAGCAGTACTTC
12,TRBV6-1,many,NA,TRBJ2-1,CASSGRFNEQFF,TGTGCCAGCAGTGGTCGTTTCAATGAGCAGTTCTTC
16,TRBV6-2/TRBV6-3,many,TRBD2,TRBJ2-5,CASSYGLAGEEETQYF,TGTGCCAGCAGTTACGGGCTAGCGGGAGAGGAAGAGACCCAGTACTTC
16,TRBV3-1,once,TRBD2,TRBJ2-3,CASSPGLAGAPDTQYF,TGTGCCAGCAGCCCGGGACTAGCGGGAGCACCAGATACGCAGTATTTT
12,TRBV28,many,NA,TRBJ1-5,CASSLLRQPQHF,TGTGCCAGCAGTTTACTACGTCAGCCCCAGCATTTT